What follows describes a single T cell receptor beta chain. Its target is not known. A multiplex PCR was run with 60 Vbeta primers and 13 Jbeta primers. TCRdb's copy holds only in-frame clones and misses some; the assay was immunoSEQ multiplex PCR. The repertoire consists of tens of thousands of clones, with around 76% occurring once and the leading ten covering 6.3%. This specimen belongs to a study of cytomegalovirus exposure and HLA in healthy donors. Study conclusions and caveats: Data from an earlier analysis indicated that most TCR beta V segments were productive either about 87% or about 30% of the time.

Germline V gene data show CDR1 as SGHNT and CDR2 as YENEEA. The CDR3 spans 14 residues. V lost 4 bases, J lost 3 bases, and 3 bases stayed unmatched. The sequence derives from a man between 45 and 60 years old in good health and CMV-seronegative. This sequence joins TRBV11-3 and TRBJ2-3; 8 nucleotides agree with TRBD1. The specimen sequenced was PBMCs. The CDR3 nucleotides are TGTGCCAGCAGCTGGACAGGGTCTACAGATACGCAGTATTTT. Protein: CASSWTGSTDTQYF.